The 23 T cell receptor beta chains below all came from one sample that was sequenced in a study of blood T cells in healthy people across ages. For the second PCR, which ran for roughly 6 to 12 cycles, a sample-barcoded 5' primer and a J-beta primer mix were used. MiXCR was run by TCRdb on the 5' RACE reads, yielding one entry per CDR3 protein. This sample carries 1.4 million to 1.5 million distinct CDR3 sequences, 40% to 50% of them seen once, and the ten largest clones take roughly 7.7%. Sequencing was done on a sample of blood. The origin of the receptors is a woman between 18 and 29 years old in good health.

The genes are TRBV3-1 and TRBJ2-6; D call uncertain. The ends were cut back, 0 bases at V and 4 bases at J, with 7 bases in the middle. Germline V gives CDR1 LGHDT, CDR2 YNNKEL (reference sequence). This CDR3 region has 15 residues. The CDR3, as DNA: TGTGCCAGCAGCCAAGACCCTTACGGGGCCAACGTCCTGACTTTC. Its translation: CASSQDPYGANVLTF.

This chain connects TRBV7-2 to TRBJ2-5; 9 nucleotides match TRBD2. Matching the DNA end better, TRBJ2-7 makes the J call doubtful. This CDR3 comprises 15 residues. Germline V CDR1 and CDR2: SGHTA, FQGNSA. The DNA for the CDR3 is TGTGCCAGCAGCGCCCCGGGACTAGCCCTCTACGAGCAGTACTTC. Amino acid sequence: CASSAPGLALYEQYF.

This clonotype has more than one count but fewer than ten. The chain has TRBV5-1 and TRBJ2-7, with 9 bases aligning to TRBD2. The germline V gene has CDR1 SGHRS and CDR2 YFSETQ. The CDR3 has 17 amino acids. J gave up 0 bases and V 0 bases, and 7 bases lay outside the gene matches. CDR3 residues: CASSLGLAGVTSYEQYF. The CDR3 DNA sequence: TGCGCCAGCAGCTTGGGGTTAGCGGGGGTCACCTCCTACGAGCAGTACTTC.

The gene calls are TRBV4-2 and TRBJ2-1; 7 bases line up with TRBD2. Germline V gene sequence: CDR1 LGHNA, CDR2 YNFKEQ. The CDR3 contains 15 residues. Trimming cost V 4 bases and J 5 bases; bases outside gene matches: 8. Here the CDR3 reads CASSLKMAGDNEQFF. In DNA, the CDR3 is TGTGCCAGCAGCCTTAAGATGGCGGGAGACAATGAGCAGTTCTTC.

The chain is built from TRBV4-1 and TRBJ2-5; the match to TRBD2 covers 8 bases. The CDR3 covers 17 residues. The V and J ends lost 4 bases and 2 bases, in that order; junction bases with no gene match: 12. Germline V gene sequence: CDR1 MGHRA, CDR2 YSYEKL. In DNA form, the CDR3 reads TGCGCCAGCAGCCGAGTATGGCCACTAGCGGAACAAGAGACCCAGTACTTC. Amino acids: CASSRVWPLAEQETQYF.

The chain employs TRBV3-1 and TRBJ2-3, with D hard to call. CDR3 size: 9 residues. Trimming cost V 9 bases and J 12 bases, with 10 bases left between them. Germline CDR1 is LGHDT and CDR2 is YNNKEL (reference sequence). CDR3 sequence: CAREKGQYF. The CDR3 DNA sequence: TGTGCCAGAGAAAAGGGCCAGTATTTT.

This clonotype has a handful of counts. A much larger clonotype is one base distant, so this may be a read error. The gene calls are TRBV4-2 and TRBJ2-5; tentatively, D is TRBD1 or TRBD2 (5 bases each). The CDR3 loop spans 12 amino acids. With 0 bases removed from V and 7 bases from J, the gap between germline ends came to 6 bases. Germline V gives CDR1 LGHNA, CDR2 YNFKEQ. The CDR3 nucleotides read TGTGCCAGCAGCCAAGATGGGGGGACCCAGTACTTC. Protein sequence: CASSQDGGTQYF.

This chain uses TRBV3-1 with TRBJ1-1; 8 bases are a match to TRBD1. CDR1 and CDR2 from the germline V gene are LGHDT and YNNKEL (reference sequence). The CDR3 has 15 amino acids. V lost 1 base to trimming and J lost 4 bases; unmatched junction nucleotides: 5. The CDR3 bases are TGTGCCAGCAGCCAAGTGGGACAGGCGGGCACTGAAGCTTTCTTT. Residues: CASSQVGQAGTEAFF.

The chain uses TRBV14 and TRBJ2-1, with 9 nucleotides matching TRBD2. Gene TRBJ2-7 matches the end of the DNA better, so the J call may be wrong. There are 16 residues in the CDR3. CDR1 and CDR2 (germline): SGHDN, FVKESK. The CDR3 loop is CASSQGAGGPYNEQYF. CDR3 nucleotide sequence: TGTGCCAGCAGCCAAGGGGCGGGGGGGCCCTACAATGAGCAGTACTTC.

The chain has TRBV4-1 and TRBJ2-7; 14 positions match TRBD2. The V segment lost 0 bases and the J segment 4 bases; nucleotides outside the gene matches: 8. CDR1 and CDR2 from the germline V gene are MGHRA and YSYEKL. CDR3 size: 18 residues. The CDR3 reads CASSQERGLAGVNYEQYF. CDR3 bases: TGCGCCAGCAGCCAAGAACGGGGACTAGCGGGGGTTAATTACGAGCAGTACTTC.

This clonotype occurred a few times. The chain couples TRBV4-1 to TRBJ2-1; TRBD2 aligns across 8 bases. From germline, CDR1 is MGHRA and CDR2 YSYEKL. V lost 4 bases to trimming and J lost 3 bases; unmatched junction nucleotides: 17. The CDR3 totals 19 residues. CDR3: CASSPTLVWASGYYNEQFF. CDR3 DNA: TGCGCCAGCAGCCCCACATTAGTGTGGGCTAGCGGGTACTACAATGAGCAGTTCTTC.

Concerning this clonotype: At one end, the junction sequence differs from germline, possibly due to a read error. DNA of the CDR3: TGTGCCAGCAGCTTAGTATTGGAAGCGGGAGTGATCCCAAGCATAGATACGCAGTATTTT. Translating gives CASSLVLEAGVIPSIDTQYF. The gene calls are TRBV7-8 and TRBJ2-3, with 8 nucleotides matching TRBD2. Germline lookup yields CDR1 SGHVS and CDR2 FQNEAQ. This CDR3 has 20 residues.

This clonotype was observed a handful of times. This chain joins TRBV4-2 and TRBJ2-7; D is perhaps TRBD2 (6 bases). CDR1 is LGHNA and CDR2 is YNFKEQ in the germline V gene. Trimming took 4 bases from V and 0 from J, leaving 16 bases between them. The CDR3 has 16 residues. The CDR3 coding sequence is TGTGCCAGCAGCCGAGGAGTTGGAGGGGACTCCTACGAGCAGTACTTC. This codes for CASSRGVGGDSYEQYF.

This clonotype was found a few times. The J gene is TRBJ1-6, the V gene TRBV7-3, with TRBD1 as a possible D gene (5 bases). Germline V gene sequence: CDR1 SGHTA, CDR2 FQGTGA. The CDR3 is 15 residues long. The V end was cut by 2 bases, the J end by 5 bases, with 10 bases between. The CDR3 coding sequence is TGTGCCAGCAGCTTACAACCAGGGAATAATTCACCCCTCCACTTT. This encodes CASSLQPGNNSPLHF.

This chain joins TRBV30 and TRBJ2-7; D possibly corresponds to TRBD2 (6 bases). The CDR3 runs to 13 residues. The V and J ends lost 3 bases and 0 bases respectively, with 9 bases between them. Germline CDR1 and CDR2: GTSNPN and SVGIG (reference sequence). The CDR3 coding sequence is TGTGCCTGGAGAGCGGGTAGCTCCTACGAGCAGTACTTC. It specifies CAWRAGSSYEQYF.

V gene TRBV12-3 or TRBV12-4 combines with J gene TRBJ2-1, with D perhaps matching TRBD2 (7 bases). The ends were cut back, 4 bases at V and 8 bases at J, with 15 bases in the middle. The CDR3 spans 14 residues. The DNA for the CDR3 is TGTGCCAGCAGTTCTTTGGGGGGGCCCTATGAGCAGTTCTTC. As protein: CASSSLGGPYEQFF.

The chain carries TRBV18 and TRBJ2-1; weak D call: TRBD2 (6 bases). The CDR3 totals 19 residues. Trimming left V 5 bases short and J 9 bases short, with 32 bases between. Germline V gene sequence: CDR1 KGHSH, CDR2 LQKENI. CDR3 sequence reads: CASSALETLTRKSVGEQFF. The CDR3 nucleotides read TGTGCCAGCTCAGCGCTCGAAACCCTGACTAGGAAGTCTGTGGGTGAGCAGTTCTTC. Drawing the rest from reference TRBV18 and TRBJ2-1, the complete variable domain is NAGVMQNPRHLVRRRGQEARLRCSPMKGHSHVYWYRQLPEEGLKFMVYLQKENIIDESGMPKERFSAEFPKEGPSILRIQQVVRGDSAAYFCASSALETLTRKSVGEQFFGPGTRLTVL.

The chain has TRBV6-5 and TRBJ2-2; 8 bases map to TRBD1. V dropped 6 bases and J dropped 6; count of bases not matched to a gene: 3. The CDR3 runs to 13 residues. Germline CDR1 and CDR2: MNHEY and SVGAGI. In DNA form, the CDR3 reads TGTGCCAGCAGGACAGGGGTGGCCGGGGAGCTGTTTTTT. It is translated as CASRTGVAGELFF.

This clonotype appeared a few times. The V call is TRBV6-5, the J call TRBJ2-3; 11 bases align to TRBD2. With 0 bases clipped from V and 6 bases from J, the junction kept 5 bases outside the gene matches. CDR3 length: 16 residues. CDR1 and CDR2 from the germline V gene are MNHEY and SVGAGI. The DNA for the CDR3 is TGTGCCAGCAGTTACTCCGGGACTAGCGGTTCGGATACGCAGTATTTT. Protein sequence: CASSYSGTSGSDTQYF.

This clonotype was seen more than once but under ten times. Sequence at one end of the junction differs from germline and may be a read error. This chain connects TRBV11-2 to TRBJ2-1, with 11 bases lining up with TRBD2. Germline lookup yields CDR1 SGHAT and CDR2 FQNNGV. This CDR3 is 18 amino acids long. The CDR3 bases are TGTGCCAGCAGGTTAGATGGTAGCGGGAGGGCCAACTACAATGAGCAGTTCTTC. It codes for CASRLDGSGRANYNEQFF.

The rearrangement joins TRBV6-1 to TRBJ2-1; perhaps TRBD1 as D (6 bases). Germline V gene data show CDR1 as MNHNS and CDR2 as SASEGT. The CDR3 length is 15 residues. The germline V and J ends were trimmed by 4 bases and 6 bases, with 16 bases remaining between them. Here the CDR3 reads CASSGDISPRNEQFF. CDR3 DNA sequence: TGTGCCAGCAGTGGGGACATCTCCCCTCGCAATGAGCAGTTCTTC.

There are a few counts of this clonotype. The chain employs TRBV12-5 and TRBJ2-7; the match to TRBD1 covers 8 bases. Trimming cost V 3 bases and J 0 bases; bases outside gene matches: 4. Germline V lookup: CDR1 LGHNT, CDR2 FRNRAP. The length of the CDR3 is 15 residues. The chain's CDR3 is CASGFWDRSSYEQYF. CDR3 bases: TGTGCTAGTGGTTTCTGGGACAGGAGCTCCTACGAGCAGTACTTC. Supplemented by reference TRBV12-5 and TRBJ2-7, the full variable domain reads DARVTQTPRHKVTEMGQEVTMRCQPILGHNTVFWYRQTMMQGLELLAYFRNRAPLDDSGMPKDRFSAEMPDATLATLKIQPSEPRDSAVYFCASGFWDRSSYEQYFGPGTRLTVT.

This clonotype was seen a handful of times. The chain uses TRBV27 and TRBJ2-6; no firm D call. The V and J ends lost 6 bases and 0 bases respectively, with 9 bases between them. There are 15 residues in the CDR3. In germline, CDR1 is MNHEY, CDR2 SMNVEV (reference sequence). The CDR3 nucleotides read TGTGCCAGCAGCCGACCCGACTCTGGGGCCAACGTCCTGACTTTC. It specifies CASSRPDSGANVLTF. Full variable domain (rest looked up from reference TRBV27 and TRBJ2-6): EAQVTQNPRYLITVTGKKLTVTCSQNMNHEYMSWYRQDPGLGLRQIYYSMNVEVTDKGDVPEGYKVSRKEKRNFPLILESPSPNQTSLYFCASSRPDSGANVLTFGAGSRLTVL.